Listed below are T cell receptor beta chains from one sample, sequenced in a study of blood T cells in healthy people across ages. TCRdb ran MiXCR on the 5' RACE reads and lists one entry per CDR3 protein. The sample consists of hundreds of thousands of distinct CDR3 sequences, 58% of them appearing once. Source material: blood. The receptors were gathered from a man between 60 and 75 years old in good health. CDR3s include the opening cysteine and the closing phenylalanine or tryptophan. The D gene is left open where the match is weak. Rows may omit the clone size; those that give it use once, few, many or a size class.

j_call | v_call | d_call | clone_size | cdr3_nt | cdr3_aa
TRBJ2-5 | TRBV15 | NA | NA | TGTGCCACCAGCATCCCGGGACCCCCTGGTTTGACCCAGTACTTC | CATSIPGPPGLTQYF
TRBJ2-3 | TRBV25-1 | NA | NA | TGTGCCAGCCGCACGGGGGGCGGATCCACAGATACGCAGTATTTT | CASRTGGGSTDTQYF
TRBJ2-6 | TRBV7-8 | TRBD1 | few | TGTGCCAGCAGCCCACGTCCGGGACAGGAATCTGGGGCCAACGTCCTGACTTTC | CASSPRPGQESGANVLTF
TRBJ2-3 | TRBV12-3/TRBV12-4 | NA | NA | TGTGCCAGCATTAGCGGAGGGGGACGAGATACGCAGTATTTT | CASISGGGRDTQYF
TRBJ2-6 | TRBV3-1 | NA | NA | TGTGCCAGCAGCCAAGACTTCGGGGTAGCTGGGGCCAACGTCCTGACTTTC | CASSQDFGVAGANVLTF
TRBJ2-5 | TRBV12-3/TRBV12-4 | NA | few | TGTGCCAGCAGTTTTGTTCAAGAGACCCAGTACTTC | CASSFVQETQYF
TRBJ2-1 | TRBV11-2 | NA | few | TGTGCCAGCAGCCTTCGTCCCAGCGGGAATGAGCAGTTCTTC | CASSLRPSGNEQFF
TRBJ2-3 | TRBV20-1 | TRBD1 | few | TGCAGTGCCAACAGGGGACCTAGCACAGATACGCAGTATTTT | CSANRGPSTDTQYF
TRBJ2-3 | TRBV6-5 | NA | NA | TGTGCCAGCAGTTACTCCCTAGCCGGGGGTGCAGATACGCAGTATTTT | CASSYSLAGGADTQYF
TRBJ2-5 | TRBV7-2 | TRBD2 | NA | TGTGCCAGCAGCCCCACTAGCGGGGGGTTCCAAGAGACCCAGTACTTC | CASSPTSGGFQETQYF
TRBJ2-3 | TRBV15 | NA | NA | TGTGCCACCAGCAGAGACGCGGCCGCAGATACGCAGTATTTT | CATSRDAAADTQYF
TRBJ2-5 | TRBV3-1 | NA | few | TGTGCCAGCAGCCAAAGGTCGGGTTGGGAGACCCAGTACTTC | CASSQRSGWETQYF
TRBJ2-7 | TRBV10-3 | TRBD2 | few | TGTGCCATCAGTGTGGGCCAAGCGGGGCGCGAGCAGTACTTC | CAISVGQAGREQYF
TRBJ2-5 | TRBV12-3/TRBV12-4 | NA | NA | TGTGCCAGCAGTTTAAGGGTGGGATACATAGCGCTTAGAGAGACCCAGTACTTC | CASSLRVGYIALRETQYF
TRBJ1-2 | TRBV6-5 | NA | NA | TGTGCCAGCAGTTACTCGGCCGCAGACTACACCTTC | CASSYSAADYTF
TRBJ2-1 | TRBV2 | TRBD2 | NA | TGTGCCAGCAGGGAGAAGACTAGCCTAACCTACAATGAGCAGTTCTTC | CASREKTSLTYNEQFF
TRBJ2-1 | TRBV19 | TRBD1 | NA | TGTGCCAGTCAGACAGGGCCAGTAAGCTACAATGAGCAGTTCTTC | CASQTGPVSYNEQFF
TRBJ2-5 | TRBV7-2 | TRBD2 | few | TGTGCCAGCAGCTATACTAGCGGGAACCAAGAGACCCAGTACTTC | CASSYTSGNQETQYF
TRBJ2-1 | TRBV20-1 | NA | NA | TGCAGTGCTAGAGATCGACTCGGAAGGGGTGAGCAGTTCTTC | CSARDRLGRGEQFF
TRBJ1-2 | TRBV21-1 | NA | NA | TGTGCCAGCAACCCACAGGGCCCCTATGGCTACACCTTC | CASNPQGPYGYTF
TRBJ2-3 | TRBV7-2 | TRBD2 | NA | TGTGCCAGCAGCTTAGGAGCGGGGGGGCAAACAGATACGCAGTATTTT | CASSLGAGGQTDTQYF
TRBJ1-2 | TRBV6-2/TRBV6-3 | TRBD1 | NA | TGTGCCAGCAATGACAGGGCGTATGGCTACACCTTC | CASNDRAYGYTF
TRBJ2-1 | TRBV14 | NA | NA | TGTGCCAGCAGCCCGTTACAGGGAAAAGCCTACAATGAGCAGTTCTTC | CASSPLQGKAYNEQFF
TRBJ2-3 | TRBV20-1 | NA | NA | TGCAGTGCCAAGACAAGCACAGATACGCAGTATTTT | CSAKTSTDTQYF
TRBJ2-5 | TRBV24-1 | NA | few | TGTGCCACCTCTGGCGGTTATGAAGAGACCCAGTACTTC | CATSGGYEETQYF
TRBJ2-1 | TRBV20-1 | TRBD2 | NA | TGCAGTGCAACCCTAGCGGGGAGCCCCTACAATGAGCAGTTCTTC | CSATLAGSPYNEQFF
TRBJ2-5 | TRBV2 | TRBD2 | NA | TGTGCCAGCAGTGAAACTAGCGGAAAAGAGACCCAGTACTTC | CASSETSGKETQYF
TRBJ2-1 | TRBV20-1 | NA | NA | TGCAGTGCCGCCCTCAACAATGAGCAGTTCTTC | CSAALNNEQFF
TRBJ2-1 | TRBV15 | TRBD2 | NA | TGTGCCACCAGCAGAGATAAGAGCGGGGGGGCTTACAATGAGCAGTTCTTC | CATSRDKSGGAYNEQFF